The 26 T cell receptor beta chains in this list originate from one sample, sequenced in a study of blood T cell repertoires in COVID-19 (dated by TCRdb to 2018 to 2021). The library relied on the immunoSEQ multiplex PCR assay. This immuneACCESS table, as held by TCRdb, lists in-frame sequences with V and J called but not all clones. Of the missing ones, under half trace to an unresolved V gene in checked studies; the others have no known cause. The sample data list 150,000 to 200,000 clones, and 90% of these were observed just once. Together, the top ten hold less than 0.7% of the sample. The sequenced material came from peripheral blood. The origin of the receptors is a man over 45 with acute or convalescent COVID-19.

V usage is TRBV7-8 and J usage is TRBJ1-5; no clear D. Trimming shortened V by 0 bases and J by 6 bases, and 6 bases separated the two germline ends. CDR1 and CDR2 from the germline V gene are SGHVS and FQNEAQ. The CDR3 runs 13 residues. CDR3 nucleotide sequence: TGTGCCAGCAGCTTAGCTGGCGGTCAGCCCCAGCATTTT. It translates to CASSLAGGQPQHF.

The genes are TRBV7-2 and TRBJ2-1; 10 bases fit TRBD2. The V gene end was trimmed by 3 bases and the J gene end by 7 bases; junction bases not matched to a gene: 9. The length of the CDR3 is 16 residues. Germline CDR1 SGHTA, CDR2 FQGNSA. The CDR3 spells CASSLGAGGPGNEQFF. Written as DNA, the CDR3 is TGTGCCAGCAGCTTGGGAGCGGGAGGGCCGGGGAATGAGCAGTTCTTC.

V is TRBV28 and J is TRBJ2-2, with TRBD2 matching over 10 bases. CDR1 MDHEN and CDR2 SYDVKM come from the germline V gene. CDR3 length: 15 residues. V trimming: 5 bases; J trimming: 4 bases; junction bases outside the gene matches: 4. CDR3 in DNA: TGTGCCAGCAGTCCTAGCGGGAGTGGCACCGGGGAGCTGTTTTTT. Its translation is CASSPSGSGTGELFF.

The chain joins TRBV28 to TRBJ1-5, with 8 nucleotides matching TRBD1. The CDR3 spans 15 residues. V lost 3 bases to trimming and J lost 7 bases; unmatched junction nucleotides: 8. Germline CDR1 reads MDHEN; CDR2 reads SYDVKM. Written as DNA, the CDR3 is TGTGCCAGCAGTTTGATTTCAGGGGGCGAACAGCCCCAGCATTTT. This gives the protein CASSLISGGEQPQHF.

This clone was counted a single time. V and J are TRBV7-6 and TRBJ1-1; D gene ambiguous. Looked up from germline, CDR1 is SGHVS and CDR2 is FNYEAQ. The CDR3 is 17 amino acids. The V and J ends lost 1 base and 1 base respectively, with 16 bases between them. CDR3 in amino acids: CASSLVGGGGRNTEAFF. The CDR3 nucleotides read TGTGCCAGCAGCTTAGTAGGAGGTGGAGGAAGGAACACTGAAGCTTTCTTT.

The chain employs TRBV7-2 and TRBJ2-6, with 10 bases that match TRBD2. The CDR3 length is 17 residues. From germline, CDR1 is SGHTA and CDR2 FQGNSA. J lost 0 bases, V lost 3 bases, and 2 bases had no gene match. This chain's CDR3 is CASSFVAGGSGANVLTF. For the CDR3, the DNA is TGTGCCAGCAGCTTTGTAGCGGGGGGCTCTGGGGCCAACGTCCTGACTTTC.

The rearrangement joins TRBV5-1 to TRBJ2-5; 9 bases line up with TRBD1. Germline lookup yields CDR1 SGHRS and CDR2 YFSETQ. CDR3 length equals 14 residues. The V segment lost 2 bases and the J segment 8 bases; nucleotides outside the gene matches: 7. This chain's CDR3 is CASSFGTGRSTQYF. CDR3 in DNA: TGCGCCAGCAGCTTTGGGACAGGGAGATCAACCCAGTACTTC.

The V and J genes are TRBV19 and TRBJ2-4; TRBD2 agrees at 7 bases. The CDR3 loop spans 18 amino acids. CDR1 is LNHDA and CDR2 is SQIVND in the germline V gene (reference sequence). Unmatched junction bases numbered 15, after V lost 6 bases and J lost 1 base. CDR3 nucleotides: TGTGCCAGTAGCGGACGGGGGGATACCGTAGGTGCCAAAAACATTCAGTACTTC. Translating gives CASSGRGDTVGAKNIQYF.

This chain links TRBV4-2 with TRBJ1-3; no reliable D call. This CDR3 has 17 residues. Per the germline V gene, CDR1 is LGHNA and CDR2 is YNFKEQ. V lost 0 bases, J lost 0 bases, and 12 bases lay in between. CDR3 in DNA: TGTGCCAGCAGCCAAGAACCTACAGACTACTCTGGAAACACCATATATTTT. This gives the protein CASSQEPTDYSGNTIYF.

The chain has TRBV19 and TRBJ1-5; the D gene is possibly TRBD1 (6 bases). CDR1 is LNHDA and CDR2 is SQIVND in the germline V gene (reference sequence). This CDR3 comprises 15 residues. Trimming shortened V by 4 bases and J by 9 bases, and 19 bases separated the two germline ends. The CDR3, as DNA: TGTGCCAGTAGTACCGGGGGGGCAGCTCCTCGGCCCCAGCATTTT. It encodes CASSTGGAAPRPQHF.

The chain uses TRBV28 and TRBJ2-3, with TRBD2 matching over 9 bases. With V trimmed by 6 bases and J by 0 bases, 10 bases remained unmatched. CDR1 MDHEN and CDR2 SYDVKM come from the germline V gene. The CDR3 runs 17 residues. The CDR3 protein is CASSIWDLAGSTDTQYF. The CDR3 bases are TGTGCCAGCAGCATTTGGGATCTAGCGGGAAGCACAGATACGCAGTATTTT.

The gene calls are TRBV13 and TRBJ2-7, with a possible D match to TRBD2 (6 bases). Germline CDR1 PRHDT, CDR2 FYEKMQ (reference sequence). V gave up 4 bases and J gave up 2 bases, with 12 bases separating them. The length of the CDR3 is 14 residues. Here the CDR3 DNA reads TGTGCCAGCAGCTCCCGGGACTGGCCCTACGAGCAGTACTTC. Translated, it gives CASSSRDWPYEQYF.

This chain joins TRBV2 and TRBJ1-4; 8 bases line up with TRBD1. Germline V lookup: CDR1 SNHLY, CDR2 FYNNEI. V was pared by 7 bases and J by 8 bases, with 9 bases of the junction left unmatched. The CDR3 has 14 amino acids. The CDR3 DNA is TGTGCCAGCACCCGGAGGGGGACAGGAGAAAAACTGTTTTTT. Translating it yields CASTRRGTGEKLFF.

The V gene is TRBV12-3 or TRBV12-4, the J gene TRBJ1-2; TRBD1 is a possible D gene (6 bases). Trimming cost V 3 bases and J 3 bases, with 8 bases left between them. This CDR3 spans 13 amino acids. For the CDR3, the DNA is TGTGCCAGCAGTTTGCGACAGGACTATGGCTACACCTTC. As protein: CASSLRQDYGYTF.

Written as DNA, the CDR3 is TGTGCCAGCAGTGAAGCGGGACAGGGGGTTGGCGAGCAGTACTTC. Translated, it gives CASSEAGQGVGEQYF. The chain links TRBV2 to TRBJ2-7; 11 positions match TRBD1. After removal of 0 bases from V and 6 bases from J, the junction contained 4 bases not matched to a gene. The germline V gene encodes CDR1 SNHLY and CDR2 FYNNEI. This CDR3 spans 15 amino acids.

V is TRBV29-1 and J is TRBJ2-1; 9 positions match TRBD2. The CDR3 runs to 14 residues. The V gene end was trimmed by 4 bases and the J gene end by 2 bases; junction bases not matched to a gene: 3. Germline-derived CDR1 and CDR2 are SQVTM and ANQGSEA. The CDR3 nucleotides are TGCAGCGTTGTTAGCGGGAGAACCTACAATGAGCAGTTCTTC. It specifies CSVVSGRTYNEQFF.

The genes are TRBV7-3 and TRBJ1-1; D gene ambiguous. Germline lookup yields CDR1 SGHTA and CDR2 FQGTGA. The CDR3 consists of 13 residues. V gave up 3 bases and J gave up 6 bases, with 11 bases separating them. The DNA of the CDR3 is TGTGCCAGCAGCTTTTGGACGGAGGCTGAAGCTTTCTTT. It yields the protein CASSFWTEAEAFF. The full variable domain, completed using reference TRBV7-3 and TRBJ1-1, is GAGVSQTPSNKVTEKGKYVELRCDPISGHTALYWYRQSLGQGPEFLIYFQGTGAADDSGLPNDRFFAVRPEGSVSTLKIQRTERGDSAVYLCASSFWTEAEAFFGQGTRLTVV.

The V gene is TRBV15, the J gene TRBJ1-4; a possible D gene is TRBD1 (6 bases). The germline gives CDR1 LNHNV, CDR2 YYDKDF (reference sequence). Trimming took off 0 bases at V and 3 bases at J, with 11 bases between the two ends. The CDR3 totals 16 residues. The CDR3 loop reads CATSRDSTGSNEKLFF. As DNA, the CDR3 is TGTGCCACCAGCAGAGATTCAACAGGGTCTAATGAAAAACTGTTTTTT.

The rearrangement uses TRBV14 and TRBJ2-2, with 7 nucleotides matching TRBD2. V lost 4 bases and J lost 5; bases outside the gene matches: 7. Per the germline V gene, CDR1 is SGHDN and CDR2 is FVKESK. This CDR3 has 15 amino acids. CDR3 nucleotides: TGTGCCAGCAGCCCCTGGACTAGGTCAACCGGGGAGCTGTTTTTT. It codes for CASSPWTRSTGELFF.

The chain carries TRBV2 and TRBJ2-5; 7 nucleotides line up with TRBD2. This CDR3 spans 16 amino acids. Per germline, CDR1 SNHLY and CDR2 FYNNEI. V lost 5 bases and J lost 1; bases outside the gene matches: 10. The CDR3 is CASSSPRLAAQETQYF. CDR3 sequence (DNA): TGTGCCAGCAGTTCACCTCGACTAGCAGCCCAAGAGACCCAGTACTTC.

This rearrangement joins TRBV5-4 to TRBJ1-1; 8 positions agree with TRBD1. The ends lost 9 bases at V and 0 bases at J; junction bases unmatched: 7. Germline CDR1 is SGHNT and CDR2 is YYREEE (reference sequence). The CDR3 loop spans 14 amino acids. The CDR3 is CATGQGLMNTEAFF. The CDR3 DNA is TGTGCCACTGGACAGGGCTTAATGAACACTGAAGCTTTCTTT.

The chain recombines TRBV14 with TRBJ1-2, with 7 bases aligning to TRBD1. The germline V gene encodes CDR1 SGHDN and CDR2 FVKESK. CDR3 length: 14 residues. The V gene end was trimmed by 1 base and the J gene end by 7 bases; junction bases not matched to a gene: 6. CDR3 sequence (DNA): TGTGCCAGCAGCCAAGTGACAGGGATGGGTGGCTACACCTTC. Translated: CASSQVTGMGGYTF.

This clone was seen repeatedly, ten times or more. J is TRBJ2-1 and V is TRBV30; 9 bases align to TRBD2. V shed 0 bases and J 15 bases; nucleotides not matched to a gene: 3. Germline V gene data show CDR1 as GTSNPN and CDR2 as SVGIG (reference sequence). The CDR3 covers 11 residues. As DNA, the CDR3 is TGTGCCTGGAGTGTCGAGCGGGGGGCGTTCTTC. The encoded protein is CAWSVERGAFF.

CDR3 sequence (DNA): TGTGCCATCAGTAACACAGATTACGAGCAGTACGTC. As protein: CAISNTDYEQYV. This rearrangement joins TRBV10-3 to TRBJ2-7; no reliable D call. The CDR3 has 12 amino acids. From germline, CDR1 is ENHRY and CDR2 SYGVKD. The germline V and J ends were trimmed by 5 bases and 4 bases, with 9 bases remaining between them.

The genes are TRBV2 and TRBJ2-4, with TRBD1 identical over 10 bases. The CDR3 runs to 15 residues. After removal of 6 bases from V and 0 bases from J, the junction contained 2 bases not matched to a gene. Germline lookup yields CDR1 SNHLY and CDR2 FYNNEI. The CDR3 loop is CASSGQGVAKNIQYF. The DNA of the CDR3 is TGTGCCAGCAGCGGACAGGGGGTAGCCAAAAACATTCAGTACTTC.

This chain uses TRBV30 with TRBJ1-1; D possibly corresponds to TRBD1 (5 bases). The CDR3 totals 13 residues. Germline assignment: CDR1 GTSNPN and CDR2 SVGIG (reference sequence). Trimming stripped 0 bases from V and 2 bases from J, with 7 bases between. DNA for the CDR3: TGTGCCTGGAGTGTAAGGGGAAACACTGAAGCTTTCTTT. It codes for CAWSVRGNTEAFF.